A single T cell receptor (beta chain) is shown here with its context. Its antigen is not known. The assay was immunoSEQ multiplex PCR, and TCRdb's table has in-frame clones only and misses some. The sample includes about 2 million clones, approximately 95% of them seen just once. This record comes from a study of shared clonotypes between healthy human individuals. Naive CD8 cells, CD45RO-negative and positively selected for CCR7, excluded terminally differentiated effector memory CD45RA+ cells. Adult donors, all healthy and HIV-negative, had no recent acute infections or vaccinations. V lost 3 bases, J lost 6 bases, and 7 bases stayed unmatched. The CDR3 is 16 residues long. CDR1 and CDR2 (germline): SGHDN, FVKESK. Whole-study results and caveats: An effect of sequencing depth on clonotype sharing among donors was expected.

This sequence joins TRBV14 and TRBJ2-3; 12 nucleotides align to TRBD2. Sequencing input: naive CD8+ T cells sorted from blood. The clonotype originates from a man younger than 35 in good health. The CDR3 region has the DNA TGTGCCAGCAGCCACCTAGCGGGAGGGCCCTGGGATACGCAGTATTTT. Amino acid sequence: CASSHLAGGPWDTQYF.